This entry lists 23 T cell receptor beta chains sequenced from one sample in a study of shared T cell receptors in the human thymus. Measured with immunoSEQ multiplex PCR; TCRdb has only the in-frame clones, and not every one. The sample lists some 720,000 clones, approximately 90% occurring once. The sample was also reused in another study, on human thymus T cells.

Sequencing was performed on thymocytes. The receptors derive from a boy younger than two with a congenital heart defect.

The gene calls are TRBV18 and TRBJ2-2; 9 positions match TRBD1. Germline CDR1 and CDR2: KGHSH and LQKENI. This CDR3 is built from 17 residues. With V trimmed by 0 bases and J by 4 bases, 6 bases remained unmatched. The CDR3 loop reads CASSPPGQGACTGELFF. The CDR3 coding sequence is TGTGCCAGCTCACCACCGGGACAGGGAGCGTGCACCGGGGAGCTGTTTTTT. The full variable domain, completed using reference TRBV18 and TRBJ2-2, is NAGVMQNPRHLVRRRGQEARLRCSPMKGHSHVYWYRQLPEEGLKFMVYLQKENIIDESGMPKERFSAEFPKEGPSILRIQQVVRGDSAAYFCASSPPGQGACTGELFFGEGSRLTVL.

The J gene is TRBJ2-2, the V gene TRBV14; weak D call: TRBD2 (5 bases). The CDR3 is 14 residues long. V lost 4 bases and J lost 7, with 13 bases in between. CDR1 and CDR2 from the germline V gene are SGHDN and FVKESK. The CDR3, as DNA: TGTGCCAGCAGCCGCCGGCCTACTAGCGGGGAGCTGTTTTTT. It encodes CASSRRPTSGELFF.

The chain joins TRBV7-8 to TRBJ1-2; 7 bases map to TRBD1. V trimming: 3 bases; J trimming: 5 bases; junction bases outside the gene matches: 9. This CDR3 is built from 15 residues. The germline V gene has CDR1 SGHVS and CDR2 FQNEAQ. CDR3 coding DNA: TGTGCCAGCAGCTTGGGGACAGCCGCTGATTATGGCTACACCTTC. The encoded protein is CASSLGTAADYGYTF.

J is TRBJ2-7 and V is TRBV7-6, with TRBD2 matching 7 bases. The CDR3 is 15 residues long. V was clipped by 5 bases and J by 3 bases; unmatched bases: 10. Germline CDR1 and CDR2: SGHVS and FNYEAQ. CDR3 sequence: CASSRTGTILYEQYF. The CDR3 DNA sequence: TGTGCCAGCAGCAGAACCGGGACTATCCTCTACGAGCAGTACTTC.

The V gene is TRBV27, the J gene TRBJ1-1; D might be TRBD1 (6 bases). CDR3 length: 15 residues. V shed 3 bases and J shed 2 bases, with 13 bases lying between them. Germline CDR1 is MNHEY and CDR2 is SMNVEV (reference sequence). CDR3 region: CASSFFGGPNTEAFF. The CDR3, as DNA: TGTGCCAGCAGTTTCTTCGGGGGGCCTAACACTGAAGCTTTCTTT.

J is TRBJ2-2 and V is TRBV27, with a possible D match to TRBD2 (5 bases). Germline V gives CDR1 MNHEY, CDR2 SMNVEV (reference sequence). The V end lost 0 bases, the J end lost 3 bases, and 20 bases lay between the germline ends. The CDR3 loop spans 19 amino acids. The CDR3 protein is CASSLSSNERNGDTGELFF. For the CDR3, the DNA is TGTGCCAGCAGTTTATCGTCTAATGAGCGAAACGGGGACACCGGGGAGCTGTTTTTT.

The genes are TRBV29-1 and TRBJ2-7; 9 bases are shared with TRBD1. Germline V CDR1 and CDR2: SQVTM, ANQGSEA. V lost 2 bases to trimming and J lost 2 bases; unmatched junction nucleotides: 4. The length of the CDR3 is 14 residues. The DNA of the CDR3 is TGCAGCGTTGAACCGGGACAGGGAGCCTACGAGCAGTACTTC. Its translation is CSVEPGQGAYEQYF.

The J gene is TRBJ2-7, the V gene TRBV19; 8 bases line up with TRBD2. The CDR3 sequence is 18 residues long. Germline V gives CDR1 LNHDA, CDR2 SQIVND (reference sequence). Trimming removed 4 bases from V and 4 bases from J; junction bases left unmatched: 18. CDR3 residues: CASSKATSGRGFSYEQYF. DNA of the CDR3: TGTGCCAGTAGTAAGGCCACCAGCGGGAGAGGGTTTTCTTACGAGCAGTACTTC.

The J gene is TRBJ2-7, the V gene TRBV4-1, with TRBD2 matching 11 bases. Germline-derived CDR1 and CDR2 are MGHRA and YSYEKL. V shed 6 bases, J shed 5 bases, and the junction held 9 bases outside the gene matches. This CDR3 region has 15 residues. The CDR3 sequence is CASSPLAGGGNEQYF. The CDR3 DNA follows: TGCGCCAGCAGTCCTCTAGCGGGAGGAGGCAACGAGCAGTACTTC.

This CDR3 reads CASSPRTSGKGEQYF. As DNA, the CDR3 is TGTGCCAGCTCACCACGGACTAGCGGGAAGGGCGAGCAGTACTTC. This chain links TRBV18 with TRBJ2-7; 12 bases agree with TRBD2. The trim removed 1 base at V and 6 bases at J, leaving 4 bases unmatched. In germline, CDR1 is KGHSH, CDR2 LQKENI. The length of the CDR3 is 15 residues.

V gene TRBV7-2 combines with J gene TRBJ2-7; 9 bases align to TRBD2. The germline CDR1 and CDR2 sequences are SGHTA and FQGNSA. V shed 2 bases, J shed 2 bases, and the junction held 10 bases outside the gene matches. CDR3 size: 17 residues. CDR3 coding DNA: TGTGCCAGCAGCTTACGTCTACTAGCGGGTGCTGCCTACGAGCAGTACTTC. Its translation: CASSLRLLAGAAYEQYF.

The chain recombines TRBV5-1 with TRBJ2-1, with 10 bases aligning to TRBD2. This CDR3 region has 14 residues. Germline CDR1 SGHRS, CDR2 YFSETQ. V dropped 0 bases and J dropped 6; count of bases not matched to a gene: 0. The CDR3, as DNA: TGCGCCAGCAGCTTGGGGACTAGCGGCAATGAGCAGTTCTTC. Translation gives CASSLGTSGNEQFF.

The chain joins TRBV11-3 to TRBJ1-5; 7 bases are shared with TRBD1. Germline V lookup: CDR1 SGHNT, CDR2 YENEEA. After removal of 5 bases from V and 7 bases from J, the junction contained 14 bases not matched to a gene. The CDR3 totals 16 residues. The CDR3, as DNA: TGTGCCAGCAGCCTCTCTCGGGCAGGGGGGAACCAGCCCCAGCATTTT. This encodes CASSLSRAGGNQPQHF.

CDR3 sequence (DNA): TGTGCCAGCAGCTCGCGTAATAGTGAGCAGTTCTTC. Amino acids: CASSSRNSEQFF. This chain links TRBV11-2 with TRBJ2-1; no clear D. The V gene lost 4 bases and the J gene lost 9 bases, with 10 bases spanning the gap. Germline V CDR1 and CDR2: SGHAT, FQNNGV. The CDR3 is 12 amino acids.

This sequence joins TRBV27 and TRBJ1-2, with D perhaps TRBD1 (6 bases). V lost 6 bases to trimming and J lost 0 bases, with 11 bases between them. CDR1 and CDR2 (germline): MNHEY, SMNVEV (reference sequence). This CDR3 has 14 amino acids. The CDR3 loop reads CASSPRGPNYGYTF. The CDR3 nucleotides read TGTGCCAGCAGCCCCAGGGGACCTAACTATGGCTACACCTTC.

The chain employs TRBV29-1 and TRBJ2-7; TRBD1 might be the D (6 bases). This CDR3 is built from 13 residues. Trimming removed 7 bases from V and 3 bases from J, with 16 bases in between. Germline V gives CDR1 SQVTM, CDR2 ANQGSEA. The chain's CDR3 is CSAAQMDSYEQYF. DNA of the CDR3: TGCAGCGCCGCCCAGATGGACAGCTACGAGCAGTACTTC.

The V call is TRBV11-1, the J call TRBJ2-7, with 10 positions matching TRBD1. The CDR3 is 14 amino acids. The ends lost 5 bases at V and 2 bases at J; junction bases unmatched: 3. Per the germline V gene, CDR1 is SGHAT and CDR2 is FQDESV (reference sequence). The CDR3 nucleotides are TGTGCCAGCAGCACAGGACAGGGGGCCTACGAGCAGTACTTC. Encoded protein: CASSTGQGAYEQYF. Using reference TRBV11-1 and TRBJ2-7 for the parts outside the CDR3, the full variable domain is EAEVAQSPRYKITEKSQAVAFWCDPISGHATLYWYRQILGQGPELLVQFQDESVVDDSQLPKDRFSAERLKGVDSTLKIQPAELGDSAMYLCASSTGQGAYEQYFGPGTRLTVT.

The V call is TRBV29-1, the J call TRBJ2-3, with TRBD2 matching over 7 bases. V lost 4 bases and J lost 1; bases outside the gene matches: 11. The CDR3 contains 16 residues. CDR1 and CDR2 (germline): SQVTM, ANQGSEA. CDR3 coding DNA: TGCAGCGTTGGGAGCGGGGCACGCGGTGGCACAGATACGCAGTATTTT. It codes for CSVGSGARGGTDTQYF.

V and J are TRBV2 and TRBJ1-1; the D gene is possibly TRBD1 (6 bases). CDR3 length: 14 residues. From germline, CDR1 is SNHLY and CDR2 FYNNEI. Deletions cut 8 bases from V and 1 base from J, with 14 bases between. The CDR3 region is CASGPGGANTEAFF. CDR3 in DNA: TGTGCCAGCGGACCGGGGGGCGCGAACACTGAAGCTTTCTTT. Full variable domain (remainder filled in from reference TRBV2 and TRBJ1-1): EPEVTQTPSHQVTQMGQEVILRCVPISNHLYFYWYRQILGQKVEFLVSFYNNEISEKSEIFDDQFSVERPDGSNFTLKIRSTKLEDSAMYFCASGPGGANTEAFFGQGTRLTVV.

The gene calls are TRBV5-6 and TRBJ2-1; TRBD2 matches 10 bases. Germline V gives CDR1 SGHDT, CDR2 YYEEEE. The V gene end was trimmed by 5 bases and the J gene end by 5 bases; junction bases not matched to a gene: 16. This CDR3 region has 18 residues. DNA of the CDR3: TGTGCCAGCAGACCCGCCGACTCGTCTAGCGGGAGCGACAATGAGCAGTTCTTC. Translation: CASRPADSSSGSDNEQFF.

DNA of the CDR3: TGTGCCAGCAGCGTAATACAGGAAGGGTACAATGAGCAGTTCTTC. As protein: CASSVIQEGYNEQFF. The chain couples TRBV9 to TRBJ2-1, with a tentative D call TRBD1 (5 bases). CDR1 and CDR2 (germline): SGDLS, YYNGEE. Trimming took 1 base from V and 4 from J, leaving 12 bases between them. CDR3 size: 15 residues.

Here the CDR3 DNA reads TGCGCCAGCAGCCCCGGGACTAACAGCTCCTACAATGAGCAGTTCTTC. Translated: CASSPGTNSSYNEQFF. The chain combines TRBV5-1 with TRBJ2-1; 7 bases fit TRBD2. The junction had 7 bases not matched to a gene; V was cut back by 4 bases and J by 0 bases. The germline V gene has CDR1 SGHRS and CDR2 YFSETQ. The CDR3 totals 16 residues.

The CDR3: CASGGDYLYETQYF. CDR3 sequence (DNA): TGTGCCAGCGGGGGGGACTACCTGTATGAGACCCAGTACTTC. This chain uses TRBV7-8 with TRBJ2-5, with TRBD2 identical over 7 bases. V was pared by 8 bases and J by 5 bases, with 11 bases of the junction left unmatched. The germline CDR1 and CDR2 sequences are SGHVS and FQNEAQ. The CDR3 spans 14 residues. The whole variable domain, filled in from reference TRBV7-8 and TRBJ2-5, reads GAGVSQSPRYKVAKRGQDVALRCDPISGHVSLFWYQQALGQGPEFLTYFQNEAQLDKSGLPSDRFFAERPEGSVSTLKIQRTQQEDSAVYLCASGGDYLYETQYFGPGTRLLVL.